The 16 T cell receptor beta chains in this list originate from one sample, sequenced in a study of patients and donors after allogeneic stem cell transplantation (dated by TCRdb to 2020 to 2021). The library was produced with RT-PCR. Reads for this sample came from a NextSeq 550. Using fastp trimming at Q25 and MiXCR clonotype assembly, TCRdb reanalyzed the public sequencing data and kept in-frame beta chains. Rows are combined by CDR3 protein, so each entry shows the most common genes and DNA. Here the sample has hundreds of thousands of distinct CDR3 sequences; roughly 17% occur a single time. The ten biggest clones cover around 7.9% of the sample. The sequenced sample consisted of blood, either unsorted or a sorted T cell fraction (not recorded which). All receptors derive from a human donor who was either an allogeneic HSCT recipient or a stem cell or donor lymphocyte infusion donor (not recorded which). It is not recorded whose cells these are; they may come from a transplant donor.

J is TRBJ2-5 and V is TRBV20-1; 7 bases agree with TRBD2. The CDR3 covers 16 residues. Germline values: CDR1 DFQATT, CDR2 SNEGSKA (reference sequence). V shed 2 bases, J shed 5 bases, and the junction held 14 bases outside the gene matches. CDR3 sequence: CSARSNSAGVWETQYF. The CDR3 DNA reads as TGCAGTGCTAGATCAAATTCGGCGGGGGTATGGGAGACCCAGTACTTC.

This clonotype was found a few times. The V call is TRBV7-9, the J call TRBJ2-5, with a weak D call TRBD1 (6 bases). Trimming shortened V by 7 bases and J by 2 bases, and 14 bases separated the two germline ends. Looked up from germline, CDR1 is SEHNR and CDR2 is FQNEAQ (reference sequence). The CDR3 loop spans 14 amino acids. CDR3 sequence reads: CASTSKDSQETQYF. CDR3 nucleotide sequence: TGTGCCAGCACCTCAAAGGACAGTCAAGAGACCCAGTACTTC.

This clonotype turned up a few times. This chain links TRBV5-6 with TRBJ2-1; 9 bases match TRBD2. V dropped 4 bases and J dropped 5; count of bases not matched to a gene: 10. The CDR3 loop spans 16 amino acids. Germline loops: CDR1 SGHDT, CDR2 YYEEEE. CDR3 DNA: TGTGCCAGCAGCGATAGGCGGGAGGGCCGGGACAATGAGCAGTTCTTC. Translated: CASSDRREGRDNEQFF. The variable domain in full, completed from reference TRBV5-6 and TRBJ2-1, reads DAGVTQSPTHLIKTRGQQVTLRCSPKSGHDTVSWYQQALGQGPQFIFQYYEEEERQRGNFPDRFSGHQFPNYSSELNVNALLLGDSALYLCASSDRREGRDNEQFFGPGTRLTVL.

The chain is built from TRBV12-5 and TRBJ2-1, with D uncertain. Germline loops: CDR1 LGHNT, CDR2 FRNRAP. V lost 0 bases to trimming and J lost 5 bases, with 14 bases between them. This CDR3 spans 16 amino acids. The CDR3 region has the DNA TGTGCTAGTGGTTTGGTACTGGCTAGAAGGAACAATGAGCAGTTCTTC. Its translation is CASGLVLARRNNEQFF.

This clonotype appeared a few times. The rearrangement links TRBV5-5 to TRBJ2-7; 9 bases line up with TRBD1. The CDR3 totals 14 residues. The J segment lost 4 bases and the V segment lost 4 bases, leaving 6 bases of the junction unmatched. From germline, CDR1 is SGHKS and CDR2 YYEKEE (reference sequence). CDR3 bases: TGTGCCAGCAGCCGGGACAGGGCGGGATACGAGCAGTACTTC. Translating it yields CASSRDRAGYEQYF.

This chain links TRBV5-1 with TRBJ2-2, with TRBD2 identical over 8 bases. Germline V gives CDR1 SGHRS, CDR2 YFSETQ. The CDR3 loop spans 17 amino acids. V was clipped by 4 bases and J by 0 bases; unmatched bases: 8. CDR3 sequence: CASSRKTSATNTGELFF. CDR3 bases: TGCGCCAGCAGCCGCAAGACTAGCGCGACGAACACCGGGGAGCTGTTTTTT.

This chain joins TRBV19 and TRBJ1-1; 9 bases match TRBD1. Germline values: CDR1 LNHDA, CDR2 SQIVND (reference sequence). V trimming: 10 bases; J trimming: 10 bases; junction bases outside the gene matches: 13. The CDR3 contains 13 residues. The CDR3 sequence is CATHRQGVPVAFF. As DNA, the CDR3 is TGTGCCACCCACCGACAGGGGGTACCTGTAGCTTTCTTT.

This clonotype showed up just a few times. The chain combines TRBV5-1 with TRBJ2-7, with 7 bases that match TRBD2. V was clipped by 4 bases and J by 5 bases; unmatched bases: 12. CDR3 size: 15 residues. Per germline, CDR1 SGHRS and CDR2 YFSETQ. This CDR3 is CASSSSGREFHEQYF. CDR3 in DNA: TGCGCCAGCAGCAGCTCGGGGAGGGAATTTCACGAGCAGTACTTC. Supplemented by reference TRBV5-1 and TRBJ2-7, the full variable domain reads KAGVTQTPRYLIKTRGQQVTLSCSPISGHRSVSWYQQTPGQGLQFLFEYFSETQRNKGNFPGRFSGRQFSNSRSEMNVSTLELGDSALYLCASSSSGREFHEQYFGPGTRLTVT.

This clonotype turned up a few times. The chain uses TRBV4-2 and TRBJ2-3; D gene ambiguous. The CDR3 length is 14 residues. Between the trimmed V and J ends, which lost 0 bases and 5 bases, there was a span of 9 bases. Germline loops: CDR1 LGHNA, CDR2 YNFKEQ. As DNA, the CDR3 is TGTGCCAGCAGCCAAGATTTGCTATTAGATACGCAGTATTTT. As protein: CASSQDLLLDTQYF.

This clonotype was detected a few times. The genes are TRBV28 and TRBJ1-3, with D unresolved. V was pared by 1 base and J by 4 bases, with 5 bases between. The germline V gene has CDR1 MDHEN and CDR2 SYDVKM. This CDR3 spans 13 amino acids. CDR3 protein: CASSLSRGNTIYF. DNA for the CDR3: TGTGCCAGCAGTTTATCTAGGGGAAACACCATATATTTT.

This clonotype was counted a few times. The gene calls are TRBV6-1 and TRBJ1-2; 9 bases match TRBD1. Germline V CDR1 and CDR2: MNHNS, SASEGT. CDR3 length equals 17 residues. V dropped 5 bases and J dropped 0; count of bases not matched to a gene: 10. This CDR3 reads CASSHTTGGLTNYGYTF. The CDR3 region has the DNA TGTGCCAGCAGTCACACTACAGGGGGCCTTACTAACTATGGCTACACCTTC.

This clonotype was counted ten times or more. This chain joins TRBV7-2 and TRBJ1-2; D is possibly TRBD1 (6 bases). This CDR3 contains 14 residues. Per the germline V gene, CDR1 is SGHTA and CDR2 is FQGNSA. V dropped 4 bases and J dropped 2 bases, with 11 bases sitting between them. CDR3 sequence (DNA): TGTGCCAGCAGCTCTAGGACAGCCAACTATGGCTACACCTTC. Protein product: CASSSRTANYGYTF.

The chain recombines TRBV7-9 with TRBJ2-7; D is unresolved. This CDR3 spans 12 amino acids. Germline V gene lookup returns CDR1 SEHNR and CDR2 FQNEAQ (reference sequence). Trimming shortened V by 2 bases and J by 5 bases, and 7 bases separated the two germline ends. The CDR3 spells CASSLIGNEQYF. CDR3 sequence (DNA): TGTGCCAGCAGCTTAATCGGAAACGAGCAGTACTTC.

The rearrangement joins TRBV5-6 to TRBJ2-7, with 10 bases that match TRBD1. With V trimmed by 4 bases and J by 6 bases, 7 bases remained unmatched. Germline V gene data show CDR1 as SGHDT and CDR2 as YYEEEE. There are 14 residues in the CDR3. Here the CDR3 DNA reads TGTGCCAGCAGCCCGGACAGGGGGAAGGGCGAGCAGTACTTC. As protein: CASSPDRGKGEQYF.

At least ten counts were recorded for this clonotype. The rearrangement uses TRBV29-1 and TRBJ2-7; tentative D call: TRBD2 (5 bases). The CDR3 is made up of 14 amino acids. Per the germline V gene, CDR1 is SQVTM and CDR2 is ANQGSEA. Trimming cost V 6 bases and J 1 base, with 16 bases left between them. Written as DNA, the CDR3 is TGCAGCGTCGCCCTAAGGAGGCCTTCCTACGAGCAGTACTTC. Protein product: CSVALRRPSYEQYF.

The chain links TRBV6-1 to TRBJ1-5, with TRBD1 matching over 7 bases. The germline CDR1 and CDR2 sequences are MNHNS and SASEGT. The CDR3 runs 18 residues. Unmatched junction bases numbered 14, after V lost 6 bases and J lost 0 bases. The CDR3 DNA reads TGTGCCAGCAGGTCCATCAGGGACAGCTGGTATAGCAATCAGCCCCAGCATTTT. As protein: CASRSIRDSWYSNQPQHF.